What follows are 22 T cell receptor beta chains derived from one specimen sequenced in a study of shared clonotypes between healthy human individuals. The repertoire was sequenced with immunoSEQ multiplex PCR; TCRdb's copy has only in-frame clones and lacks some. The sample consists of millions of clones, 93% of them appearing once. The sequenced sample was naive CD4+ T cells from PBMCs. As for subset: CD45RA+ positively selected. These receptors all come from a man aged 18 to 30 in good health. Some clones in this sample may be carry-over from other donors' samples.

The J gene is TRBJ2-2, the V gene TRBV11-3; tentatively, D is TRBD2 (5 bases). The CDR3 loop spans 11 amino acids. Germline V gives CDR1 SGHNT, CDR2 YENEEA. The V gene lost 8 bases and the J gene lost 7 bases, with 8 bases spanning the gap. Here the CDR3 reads CASSRDGELFF. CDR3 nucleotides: TGTGCCAGCTCCCGGGACGGGGAGCTGTTTTTT.

This CDR3 is CAGGGQGIDEQYF. In DNA form, the CDR3 reads TGTGCCGGGGGGGGACAGGGAATCGACGAGCAGTACTTC. The chain uses TRBV5-4 and TRBJ2-7; 9 bases map to TRBD1. After removal of 10 bases from V and 5 bases from J, the junction contained 10 bases not matched to a gene. Germline assignment: CDR1 SGHNT and CDR2 YYREEE (reference sequence). The CDR3 spans 13 residues.

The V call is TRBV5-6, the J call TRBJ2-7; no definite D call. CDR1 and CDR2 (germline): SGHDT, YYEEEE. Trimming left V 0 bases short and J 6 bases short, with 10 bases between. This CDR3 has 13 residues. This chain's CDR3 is CASSLGRLGEQYF. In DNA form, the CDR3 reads TGTGCCAGCAGCTTGGGCAGGCTGGGCGAGCAGTACTTC.

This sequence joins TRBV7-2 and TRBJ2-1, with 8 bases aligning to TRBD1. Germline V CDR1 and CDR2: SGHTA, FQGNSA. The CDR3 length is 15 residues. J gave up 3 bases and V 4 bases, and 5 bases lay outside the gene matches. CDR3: CASSSGRGLYNEQFF. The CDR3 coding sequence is TGTGCCAGCAGCTCTGGCAGGGGGCTCTACAATGAGCAGTTCTTC.

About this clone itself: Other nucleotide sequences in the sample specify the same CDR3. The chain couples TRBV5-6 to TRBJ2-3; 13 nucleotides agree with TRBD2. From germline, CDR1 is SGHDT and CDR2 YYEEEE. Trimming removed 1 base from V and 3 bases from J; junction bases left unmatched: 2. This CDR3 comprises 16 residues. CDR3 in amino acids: CASSLRLAGGTDTQYF. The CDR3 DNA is TGTGCCAGCAGCTTGCGACTAGCGGGAGGAACAGATACGCAGTATTTT. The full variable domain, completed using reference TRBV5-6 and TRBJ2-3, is DAGVTQSPTHLIKTRGQQVTLRCSPKSGHDTVSWYQQALGQGPQFIFQYYEEEERQRGNFPDRFSGHQFPNYSSELNVNALLLGDSALYLCASSLRLAGGTDTQYFGPGTRLTVL.

CDR3 DNA sequence: TGTGCCAGCAGGGACAGACTAGCGGGATATTACGAGCAGTACTTC. This sequence encodes CASRDRLAGYYEQYF. The chain employs TRBV6-6 and TRBJ2-7; 11 bases line up with TRBD2. This CDR3 is 15 amino acids long. Germline V gene data show CDR1 as MNHNY and CDR2 as SVGAGI (reference sequence). Trimming removed 6 bases from V and 4 bases from J; junction bases left unmatched: 8.

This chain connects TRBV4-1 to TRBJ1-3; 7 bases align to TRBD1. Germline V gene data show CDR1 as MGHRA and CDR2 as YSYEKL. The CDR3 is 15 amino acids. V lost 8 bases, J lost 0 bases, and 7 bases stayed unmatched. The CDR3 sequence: CASRTGQVSGNTIYF. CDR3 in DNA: TGCGCCAGCCGAACCGGACAGGTCTCTGGAAACACCATATATTTT.

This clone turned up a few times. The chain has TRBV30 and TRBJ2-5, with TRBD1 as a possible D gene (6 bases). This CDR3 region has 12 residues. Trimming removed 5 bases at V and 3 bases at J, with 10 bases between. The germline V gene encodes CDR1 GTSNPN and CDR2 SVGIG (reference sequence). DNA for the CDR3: TGTGCCTGGCGGACAGACGAAGAGACCCAGTACTTC. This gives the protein CAWRTDEETQYF.

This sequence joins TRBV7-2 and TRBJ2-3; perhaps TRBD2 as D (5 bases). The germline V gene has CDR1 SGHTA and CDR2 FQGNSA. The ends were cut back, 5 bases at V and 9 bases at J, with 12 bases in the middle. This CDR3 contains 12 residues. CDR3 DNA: TGTGCCAGCAGCCTTGTAGCGTTGACGCAGTATTTT. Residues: CASSLVALTQYF.

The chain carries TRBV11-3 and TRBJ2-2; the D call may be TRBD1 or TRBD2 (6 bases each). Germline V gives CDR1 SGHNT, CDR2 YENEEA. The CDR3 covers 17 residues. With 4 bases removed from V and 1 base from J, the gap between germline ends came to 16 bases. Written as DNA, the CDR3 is TGTGCCAGCAGCTACCGGAGGGGACAAAAGAACACCGGGGAGCTGTTTTTT. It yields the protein CASSYRRGQKNTGELFF.

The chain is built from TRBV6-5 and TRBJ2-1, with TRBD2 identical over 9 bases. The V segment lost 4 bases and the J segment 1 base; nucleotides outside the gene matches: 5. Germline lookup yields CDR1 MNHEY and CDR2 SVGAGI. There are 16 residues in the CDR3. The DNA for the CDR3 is TGTGCCAGCAGTTTCGGCGGGAGGGGGTCCTACAATGAGCAGTTCTTC. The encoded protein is CASSFGGRGSYNEQFF.

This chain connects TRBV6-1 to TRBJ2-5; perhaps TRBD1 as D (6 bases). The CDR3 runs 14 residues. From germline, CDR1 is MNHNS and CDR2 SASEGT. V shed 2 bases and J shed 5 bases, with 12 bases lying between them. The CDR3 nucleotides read TGTGCCAGCAGTGAACAGGGGCTTCAGGAGACCCAGTACTTC. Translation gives CASSEQGLQETQYF.

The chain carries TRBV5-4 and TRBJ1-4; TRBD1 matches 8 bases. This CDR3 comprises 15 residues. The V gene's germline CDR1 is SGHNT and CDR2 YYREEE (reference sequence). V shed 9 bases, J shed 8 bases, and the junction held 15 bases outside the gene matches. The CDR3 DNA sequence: TGTGCCACCGCTTACCAGGGGGCGAGGGGGGAAAAACTGTTTTTT. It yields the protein CATAYQGARGEKLFF.

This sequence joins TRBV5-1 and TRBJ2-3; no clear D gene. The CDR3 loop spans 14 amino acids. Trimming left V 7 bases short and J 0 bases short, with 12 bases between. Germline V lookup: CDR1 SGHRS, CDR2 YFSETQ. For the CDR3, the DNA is TGCGCCAGCCGCGTCGCGGCAAGCACAGATACGCAGTATTTT. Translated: CASRVAASTDTQYF. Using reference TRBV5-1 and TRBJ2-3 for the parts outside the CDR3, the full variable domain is KAGVTQTPRYLIKTRGQQVTLSCSPISGHRSVSWYQQTPGQGLQFLFEYFSETQRNKGNFPGRFSGRQFSNSRSEMNVSTLELGDSALYLCASRVAASTDTQYFGPGTRLTVL.

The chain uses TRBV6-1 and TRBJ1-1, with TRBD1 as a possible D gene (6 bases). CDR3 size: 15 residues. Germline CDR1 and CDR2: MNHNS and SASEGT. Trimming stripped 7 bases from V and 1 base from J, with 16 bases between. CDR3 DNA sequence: TGTGCCAGCACCCGAAGGGGGAATGGGAACACTGAAGCTTTCTTT. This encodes CASTRRGNGNTEAFF.

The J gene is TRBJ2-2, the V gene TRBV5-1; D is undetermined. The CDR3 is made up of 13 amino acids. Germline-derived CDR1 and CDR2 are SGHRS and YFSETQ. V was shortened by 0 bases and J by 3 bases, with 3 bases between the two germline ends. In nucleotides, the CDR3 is TGCGCCAGCAGCTTGGAGTACACCGGGGAGCTGTTTTTT. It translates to CASSLEYTGELFF.

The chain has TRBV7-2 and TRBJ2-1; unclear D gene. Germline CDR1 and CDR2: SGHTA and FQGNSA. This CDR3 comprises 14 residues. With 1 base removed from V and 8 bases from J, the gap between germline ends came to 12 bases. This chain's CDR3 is CASSLELVFDEQFF. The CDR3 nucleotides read TGTGCCAGCAGCTTAGAACTCGTCTTCGATGAGCAGTTCTTC.

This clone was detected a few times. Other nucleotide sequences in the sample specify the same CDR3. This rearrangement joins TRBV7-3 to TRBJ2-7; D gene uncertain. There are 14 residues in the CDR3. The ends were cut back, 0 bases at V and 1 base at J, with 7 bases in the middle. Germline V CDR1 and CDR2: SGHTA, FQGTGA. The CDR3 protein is CASSLTAGSYEQYF. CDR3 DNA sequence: TGTGCCAGCAGCTTAACGGCCGGATCCTACGAGCAGTACTTC.

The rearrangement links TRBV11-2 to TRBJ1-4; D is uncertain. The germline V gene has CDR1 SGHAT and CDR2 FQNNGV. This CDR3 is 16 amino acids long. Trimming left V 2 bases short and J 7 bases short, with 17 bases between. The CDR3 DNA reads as TGTGCCAGCAGCTTACGTAGGACCGTCGGCAGTGAAAAACTGTTTTTT. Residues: CASSLRRTVGSEKLFF.

The CDR3 DNA reads as TGTGCCAGCAGCCAACTAGGGGGCTCTGGGGCCAACGTCCTGACTTTC. Its translation: CASSQLGGSGANVLTF. V gene TRBV4-2 combines with J gene TRBJ2-6; tentatively, D is TRBD1 (6 bases). Trimming shortened V by 2 bases and J by 0 bases, and 8 bases separated the two germline ends. This CDR3 is built from 16 residues. Germline lookup yields CDR1 LGHNA and CDR2 YNFKEQ.

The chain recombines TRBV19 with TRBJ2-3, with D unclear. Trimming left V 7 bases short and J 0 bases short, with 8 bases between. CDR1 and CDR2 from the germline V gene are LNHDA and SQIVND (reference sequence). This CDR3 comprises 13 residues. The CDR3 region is CASIGSSTDTQYF. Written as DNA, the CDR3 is TGTGCCAGTATCGGCAGCAGCACAGATACGCAGTATTTT.

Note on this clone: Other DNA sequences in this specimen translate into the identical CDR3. In nucleotides, the CDR3 is TGTGCCAGCAGTTCACAGGGGAACACTGAAGCTTTCTTT. It specifies CASSSQGNTEAFF. This rearrangement joins TRBV6-1 to TRBJ1-1; D perhaps matches TRBD1 (6 bases). The V gene lost 5 bases and the J gene lost 1 base, with 8 bases spanning the gap. Per germline, CDR1 MNHNS and CDR2 SASEGT. This CDR3 contains 13 residues.